This T cell receptor (beta chain) was identified during a study of metastatic and nonmetastatic thyroid tumors. Study-wide context: Repertoires from malignant and benign thyroid patients were compared across blood and tumor or nodule tissue.

In the authors' methods: Differences in CDR3 between clinicopathological groups were drawn on to build a classifier intended to discriminate distant-metastatic papillary thyroid cancer patients. With MiXCR, TCRdb called clones anew from the PCR reads. TCRdb, not the authors, supplied the V and J calls. The sample includes about 16,000 clones, about a quarter of them seen just once. This clone was recorded at least ten times. Its antigen remains unidentified. Findings and limits, study-wide: Across blood and tumor, TCR beta diversity in malignant thyroid tumors was reportedly significantly higher than in benign nodules.

Thyroid surgery took place with no prior treatment in any patient. This receptor was obtained from a male donor with papillary thyroid cancer or a benign thyroid nodule (not recorded which). Some clones in this sample may be carry-over from other donors' samples. Sequences were obtained from blood.

This CDR3 is CSVAGQGVGNTIYF. In nucleotides, the CDR3 is TGCAGCGTTGCGGGACAGGGTGTTGGAAACACCATATATTTT. The chain uses TRBV29-1 and TRBJ1-3, with 9 bases aligning to TRBD1. Trimming at V came to 4 bases and at J to 3 bases, leaving 4 bases not matched to a gene. Germline V lookup: CDR1 SQVTM, CDR2 ANQGSEA. The CDR3 has 14 residues. Using reference TRBV29-1 and TRBJ1-3 for the parts outside the CDR3, the full variable domain is SAVISQKPSRDICQRGTSLTIQCQVDSQVTMMFWYRQQPGQSLTLIATANQGSEATYESGFVIDKFPISRPNLTFSTLTVSNMSPEDSSIYLCSVAGQGVGNTIYFGEGSWLTVV.